The 22 T cell receptor beta chains in this list originate from one sample, sequenced in a study of CD4+ T cells in melanoma. TCRdb keeps only in-frame clones here, not all; method: immunoSEQ multiplex PCR. The table lists a few thousand clones, 62% of them singletons. Input material: cells from a culture (not recorded whether cultured in vitro). The receptors come from a human donor with melanoma.

The chain links TRBV29-1 to TRBJ2-7; the D gene could be TRBD1 or TRBD2 (6 bases each). Trimming shortened V by 4 bases and J by 5 bases, and 24 bases separated the two germline ends. Germline CDR1 SQVTM, CDR2 ANQGSEA. This CDR3 region has 16 residues. CDR3 protein: CSVGGAWGDPGDEQYF. The CDR3 DNA sequence: TGCAGCGTTGGGGGGGCCTGGGGGGACCCGGGGGACGAGCAGTACTTC.

The chain carries TRBV4-1 and TRBJ2-2; D is tentatively TRBD1 or TRBD2 (5 bases each). This CDR3 has 14 residues. V was clipped by 3 bases and J by 3 bases, with 8 bases between them. CDR1 and CDR2 (germline): MGHRA, YSYEKL. Here the CDR3 DNA reads TGCGCCAGCAGCCAGGGACGGGACACCGGGGAGCTGTTTTTT. Amino acids: CASSQGRDTGELFF.

The rearrangement links TRBV2 to TRBJ1-5; D may be TRBD1 (6 bases). CDR1 and CDR2 from the germline V gene are SNHLY and FYNNEI. V was cut by 0 bases and J by 15 bases, with 9 bases left in between. The CDR3 spans 11 residues. CDR3 protein: CASSEARGLHF. The CDR3 bases are TGTGCCAGCAGTGAAGCCAGGGGCCTGCATTTT.

V gene TRBV27 combines with J gene TRBJ1-2; the D gene is possibly TRBD1 (5 bases). Germline CDR1 is MNHEY and CDR2 is SMNVEV (reference sequence). The CDR3 loop spans 12 amino acids. V was trimmed by 6 bases and J by 6 bases, leaving 11 bases between them. The CDR3 DNA sequence: TGTGCCAGCAGGGTGGGGGGTCATGGCTACACCTTC. Encoded protein: CASRVGGHGYTF.

The chain recombines TRBV12-1 with TRBJ2-7. TRBV12-1 is recorded as a pseudogene. CDR3 length: 14 residues. The CDR3 region is CASSAGPRDYEQYF. In DNA form, the CDR3 reads TGTGCCAGCAGCGCCGGGCCCCGAGACTACGAGCAGTACTTC.

The genes are TRBV19 and TRBJ2-1; 8 bases are shared with TRBD2. The CDR3 consists of 13 residues. CDR1 and CDR2 (germline): LNHDA, SQIVND (reference sequence). The V and J ends lost 11 bases and 3 bases, in that order; junction bases with no gene match: 6. The CDR3 bases are TGTGCCGGTCCTAGCGGGTTCTACAATGAGCAGTTCTTC. Amino acids: CAGPSGFYNEQFF.

This clone was found a few times. The V and J genes are TRBV19 and TRBJ1-1; D not certain. V was cut by 6 bases and J by 5 bases, with 16 bases left in between. CDR1 and CDR2 (germline): LNHDA, SQIVND (reference sequence). This CDR3 has 14 amino acids. CDR3 in DNA: TGTGCCAGTAGGATTTCAGGATTGCGGACTGAAGCTTTCTTT. Translated, it gives CASRISGLRTEAFF.

The chain couples TRBV4-3 to TRBJ2-7; 10 positions agree with TRBD1. The CDR3 runs 13 residues. From germline, CDR1 is LGHNA and CDR2 YSLEER. V lost 5 bases, J lost 7 bases, and 5 bases stayed unmatched. The CDR3 region has the DNA TGCGCCAGCAGCGGGACAGGGGAGAGAGAGCAGTACTTC. Its protein is CASSGTGEREQYF.

The chain employs TRBV7-2 and TRBJ2-5; 11 bases match TRBD2. Germline assignment: CDR1 SGHTA and CDR2 FQGNSA. After removal of 7 bases from V and 0 bases from J, the junction contained 4 bases not matched to a gene. This CDR3 region has 15 residues. CDR3 protein: CASNLGLADQETQYF. The CDR3, as DNA: TGTGCCAGCAACTTGGGACTAGCGGACCAAGAGACCCAGTACTTC.

The chain joins TRBV29-1 to TRBJ2-3, with TRBD1 matching over 9 bases. Germline CDR1 SQVTM, CDR2 ANQGSEA. This CDR3 comprises 15 residues. V was clipped by 3 bases and J by 0 bases; unmatched bases: 4. CDR3 protein: CSVDMGQGSTDTQYF. The CDR3 nucleotides are TGCAGCGTTGATATGGGACAGGGTAGCACAGATACGCAGTATTTT.

This chain joins TRBV28 and TRBJ2-2; D remains ambiguous. Germline V gives CDR1 MDHEN, CDR2 SYDVKM. V was cut by 5 bases and J by 6 bases, with 10 bases left in between. The CDR3 is 13 amino acids. The CDR3 DNA reads as TGTGCCAGCAGTGAGCAAGAGGCCGGGGAGCTGTTTTTT. It specifies CASSEQEAGELFF.

V and J are TRBV27 and TRBJ2-7; D possibly corresponds to TRBD2 (5 bases). The germline V and J ends were trimmed by 5 bases and 4 bases, with 9 bases remaining between them. Germline-derived CDR1 and CDR2 are MNHEY and SMNVEV (reference sequence). CDR3 size: 12 residues. Written as DNA, the CDR3 is TGTGCCAGCAGTCCTAGCCCATACGAGCAGTACTTC. This sequence encodes CASSPSPYEQYF.

In this sample, this clone turned up once. V gene TRBV18 combines with J gene TRBJ2-2; 8 bases fit TRBD1. The CDR3 runs to 16 residues. Germline CDR1 KGHSH, CDR2 LQKENI. J was trimmed by 3 bases and V by 7 bases; bases with no gene match: 10. In DNA, the CDR3 is TGTGCCAGCTTATCCCAGGACAGGGCCGACACCGGGGAGCTGTTTTTT. Amino acid sequence: CASLSQDRADTGELFF.

The chain combines TRBV13 with TRBJ2-7; maybe TRBD1 (5 bases). Looked up from germline, CDR1 is PRHDT and CDR2 is FYEKMQ (reference sequence). The length of the CDR3 is 15 residues. The V end was cut by 2 bases, the J end by 3 bases, with 14 bases between. Here the CDR3 DNA reads TGTGCCAGCAGCTTAAGGGGCAGTTCGGTCTACGAGCAGTACTTC. It is translated as CASSLRGSSVYEQYF.

This clone turned up a few times. The rearrangement links TRBV7-8 to TRBJ2-7, with D perhaps assigned TRBD1 or TRBD2 (5 bases each). V was trimmed by 0 bases and J by 3 bases, leaving 15 bases between them. Germline CDR1 SGHVS, CDR2 FQNEAQ. The CDR3 spans 16 residues. CDR3 protein: CASSLAPQGVNYEQYF. In DNA, the CDR3 is TGTGCCAGCAGCTTAGCGCCTCAGGGAGTGAACTACGAGCAGTACTTC.

In this sample, this clone turned up once. The V gene is TRBV4-3, the J gene TRBJ2-1, with D hard to call. The CDR3 is 13 residues long. The germline CDR1 and CDR2 sequences are LGHNA and YSLEER. Trimming took 3 bases from V and 2 from J, leaving 5 bases between them. The CDR3 region is CASSHSPYNEQFF. CDR3 DNA sequence: TGCGCCAGCAGCCATAGTCCCTACAATGAGCAGTTCTTC.

This sequence joins TRBV7-3 and TRBJ2-7; D gene ambiguous. V lost 2 bases and J 9 bases, leaving 14 bases between the germline ends. The CDR3 is 13 amino acids. Germline lookup yields CDR1 SGHTA and CDR2 FQGTGA. The CDR3 region is CASSLGQLSVQYF. The DNA for the CDR3 is TGTGCCAGCAGCTTAGGGCAATTGTCAGTGCAGTACTTC. Filled out from reference TRBV7-3 and TRBJ2-7, the complete variable domain reads GAGVSQTPSNKVTEKGKYVELRCDPISGHTALYWYRQSLGQGPEFLIYFQGTGAADDSGLPNDRFFAVRPEGSVSTLKIQRTERGDSAVYLCASSLGQLSVQYFGPGTRLTVT.

The V and J genes are TRBV6-5 and TRBJ1-6; D is unresolved. There are 15 residues in the CDR3. Trimming shortened V by 2 bases and J by 7 bases, and 12 bases separated the two germline ends. The germline gives CDR1 MNHEY, CDR2 SVGAGI. The CDR3 region has the DNA TGTGCCAGCAGTTACGGGCGGGGAACGAATTCACCCCTCCACTTT. As protein: CASSYGRGTNSPLHF.

This clone was recorded once. The genes are TRBV7-8 and TRBJ2-7; D may be TRBD1 (5 bases). The CDR3 length is 14 residues. From germline, CDR1 is SGHVS and CDR2 FQNEAQ. The V end lost 6 bases, the J end lost 2 bases, and 14 bases lay between the germline ends. The CDR3 nucleotides are TGTGCCAGCAGTTTGGGGCAGCCGCCCTACGAGCAGTACTTC. It translates to CASSLGQPPYEQYF.

The chain recombines TRBV7-9 with TRBJ2-5; TRBD1 aligns across 8 bases. This CDR3 spans 15 amino acids. V dropped 2 bases and J dropped 5; count of bases not matched to a gene: 7. Germline V gene sequence: CDR1 SEHNR, CDR2 FQNEAQ (reference sequence). CDR3 loop: CASSLWAGGEETQYF. The CDR3 coding sequence is TGTGCCAGCAGCTTATGGGCAGGGGGCGAGGAGACCCAGTACTTC.

The rearrangement links TRBV2 to TRBJ2-7, with D unclear. Looked up from germline, CDR1 is SNHLY and CDR2 is FYNNEI. V was clipped by 7 bases and J by 2 bases, with 12 bases between them. The CDR3 totals 13 residues. The DNA of the CDR3 is TGTGCCAGCATCATGGACGACCCCTACGAGCAGTACTTC. It translates to CASIMDDPYEQYF. The full variable domain, completed using reference TRBV2 and TRBJ2-7, is EPEVTQTPSHQVTQMGQEVILRCVPISNHLYFYWYRQILGQKVEFLVSFYNNEISEKSEIFDDQFSVERPDGSNFTLKIRSTKLEDSAMYFCASIMDDPYEQYFGPGTRLTVT.

This clone was seen a few times. This likely traces to a read error, being one base from a far larger clone. The chain combines TRBV4-1 with TRBJ2-3; 10 bases are a match to TRBD2. The CDR3 has 17 amino acids. Trimming at V came to 3 bases and at J to 2 bases, leaving 8 bases not matched to a gene. CDR1 MGHRA and CDR2 YSYEKL come from the germline V gene. As DNA, the CDR3 is TGCGCCAGCAGCCAGGCTGGGACTAGCGTATTCACAGATACGCAGTATTTT. This sequence encodes CASSQAGTSVFTDTQYF.